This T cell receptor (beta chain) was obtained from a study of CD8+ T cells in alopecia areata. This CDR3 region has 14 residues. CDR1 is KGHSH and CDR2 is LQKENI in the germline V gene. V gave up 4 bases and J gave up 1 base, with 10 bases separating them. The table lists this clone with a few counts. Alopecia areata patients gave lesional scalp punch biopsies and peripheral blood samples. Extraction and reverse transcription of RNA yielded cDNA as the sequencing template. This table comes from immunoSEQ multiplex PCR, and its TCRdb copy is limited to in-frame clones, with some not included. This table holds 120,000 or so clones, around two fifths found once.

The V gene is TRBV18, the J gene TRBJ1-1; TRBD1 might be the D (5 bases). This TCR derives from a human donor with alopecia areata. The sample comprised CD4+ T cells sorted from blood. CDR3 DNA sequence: TGTGCCAGCTCACTGGGACGGTGGAACACTGAAGCTTTCTTT. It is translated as CASSLGRWNTEAFF.